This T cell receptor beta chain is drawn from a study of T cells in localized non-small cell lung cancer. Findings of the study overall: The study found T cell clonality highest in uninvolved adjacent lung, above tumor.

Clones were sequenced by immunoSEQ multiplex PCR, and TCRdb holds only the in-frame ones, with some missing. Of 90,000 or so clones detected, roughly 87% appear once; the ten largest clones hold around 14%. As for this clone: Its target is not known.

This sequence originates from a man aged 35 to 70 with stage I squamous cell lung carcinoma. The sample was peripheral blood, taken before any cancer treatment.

The CDR3 loop reads CASSLRDARRGYTF. The CDR3 DNA sequence: TGTGCCAGCAGCTTAAGGGACGCCAGACGTGGCTACACCTTC. V and J are TRBV7-2 and TRBJ1-2, with a tentative D call TRBD1 (5 bases). Germline V CDR1 and CDR2: SGHTA, FQGNSA. Trimming shortened V by 2 bases and J by 7 bases, and 14 bases separated the two germline ends. This CDR3 has 14 residues.